These 11 T cell receptor beta chains were all obtained from the same sample, sequenced in a study of blood T cell repertoires in COVID-19. TCRdb's table, derived via immunoSEQ multiplex PCR, lists solely in-frame clones and lacks some. The data contain 95,000 to 150,000 clones, roughly 78% of them singletons. Specimen: peripheral blood. The source of these receptors is a man aged 55 to 70 with active or convalescent COVID-19.

The gene calls are TRBV5-1 and TRBJ2-2; 7 bases agree with TRBD2. V gave up 4 bases and J gave up 4 bases; unmatched junction bases: 7. Looked up from germline, CDR1 is SGHRS and CDR2 is YFSETQ. The CDR3 sequence is 15 residues long. DNA of the CDR3: TGCGCCAGCAGCGGAGGACTAGTCAGCACCGGGGAGCTGTTTTTT. Translating gives CASSGGLVSTGELFF.

With regard to this clone: The sample has other DNA sequences that encode this CDR3 too. The CDR3 loop is CASSQGQNTEAFF. CDR3 bases: TGTGCCAGCAGCCAGGGACAGAACACTGAAGCTTTCTTT. The rearrangement joins TRBV14 to TRBJ1-1, with D possibly being TRBD1 (6 bases). The germline gives CDR1 SGHDN, CDR2 FVKESK. V dropped 3 bases and J dropped 1 base, with 6 bases sitting between them. CDR3 length equals 13 residues.

This clone was detected only a few times. V usage is TRBV11-2 and J usage is TRBJ2-2; D might be TRBD2 (6 bases). This CDR3 is 14 amino acids long. V was shortened by 5 bases and J by 4 bases, with 11 bases between the two germline ends. Germline lookup yields CDR1 SGHAT and CDR2 FQNNGV. DNA for the CDR3: TGTGCCAGCAGCGCCGGGAGATTCACCGGGGAGCTGTTTTTT. Its translation is CASSAGRFTGELFF.

The chain joins TRBV29-1 to TRBJ2-2; D may be TRBD2 (5 bases). Trimming stripped 5 bases from V and 4 bases from J, with 20 bases between. Germline CDR1 reads SQVTM; CDR2 reads ANQGSEA. This CDR3 contains 16 residues. CDR3 DNA: TGCAGCGTTATTTCCCCTTCCGAGGGTCCCACCGGGGAGCTGTTTTTT. It encodes CSVISPSEGPTGELFF.

V is TRBV11-3 and J is TRBJ2-1, with D uncertain. V shed 5 bases and J shed 7 bases, with 9 bases lying between them. The CDR3 contains 12 residues. Germline V lookup: CDR1 SGHNT, CDR2 YENEEA. The CDR3 loop is CASSETVNEQFF. In DNA, the CDR3 is TGTGCCAGCAGCGAAACAGTGAATGAGCAGTTCTTC. The whole variable domain, remainder taken from reference TRBV11-3 and TRBJ2-1, is EAGVVQSPRYKIIEKKQPVAFWCNPISGHNTLYWYLQNLGQGPELLIRYENEEAVDDSQLPKDRFSAERLKGVDSTLKIQPAELGDSAVYLCASSETVNEQFFGPGTRLTVL.

The chain carries TRBV5-4 and TRBJ1-4; D uncertain. Trimming took 3 bases from V and 2 from J, leaving 14 bases between them. This CDR3 comprises 16 residues. Germline V CDR1 and CDR2: SGHNT, YYREEE (reference sequence). The CDR3 sequence: CASSSRTGGTNEKLFF. DNA of the CDR3: TGTGCCAGCAGCTCACGAACCGGCGGTACTAATGAAAAACTGTTTTTT.

A few counts support this clone. This chain connects TRBV2 to TRBJ2-2, with a tentative D call TRBD1 (6 bases). In germline, CDR1 is SNHLY, CDR2 FYNNEI. V dropped 7 bases and J dropped 4 bases, with 13 bases sitting between them. The CDR3 has 14 residues. CDR3 sequence reads: CASTKTGLTGELFF. The CDR3, as DNA: TGTGCCAGCACTAAGACAGGCCTCACCGGGGAGCTGTTTTTT.

Here the CDR3 DNA reads TGTGCCAGCAAGACAGGAAGCTCCTACGAGCAGTACTTC. Amino acids: CASKTGSSYEQYF. This chain connects TRBV2 to TRBJ2-7, with D perhaps matching TRBD1 (6 bases). This CDR3 contains 13 residues. Germline V gives CDR1 SNHLY, CDR2 FYNNEI. Between the trimmed V and J ends, which lost 7 bases and 0 bases, there was a span of 10 bases.

The gene calls are TRBV15 and TRBJ1-1, with a possible D match to TRBD1 (5 bases). Looked up from germline, CDR1 is LNHNV and CDR2 is YYDKDF (reference sequence). The V and J ends lost 0 bases and 4 bases respectively, with 12 bases between them. The CDR3 runs 15 residues. DNA of the CDR3: TGTGCCACCAGCAGAGATGTAGTCGGGGGCACTGAAGCTTTCTTT. Translated: CATSRDVVGGTEAFF.

This clone was observed a handful of times. The chain joins TRBV10-3 to TRBJ2-1; 15 bases map to TRBD2. This CDR3 has 14 amino acids. Germline V lookup: CDR1 ENHRY, CDR2 SYGVKD. With 10 bases clipped from V and 7 bases from J, the junction kept 5 bases outside the gene matches. Here the CDR3 reads CATGLAGGGNEQFF. DNA of the CDR3: TGTGCCACCGGACTAGCGGGAGGGGGGAATGAGCAGTTCTTC.

CDR3 protein: CASSQELAGGLGEQFF. DNA for the CDR3: TGCGCCAGCAGCCAGGAACTAGCGGGAGGTCTGGGTGAGCAGTTCTTC. The V gene is TRBV4-1, the J gene TRBJ2-1; 12 bases are a match to TRBD2. The CDR3 is 16 amino acids. The trim removed 3 bases at V and 9 bases at J, leaving 9 bases unmatched. CDR1 is MGHRA, CDR2 YSYEKL, per germline.